The present entry profiles one T cell receptor beta chain with its context. Assay used: immunoSEQ multiplex PCR; TCRdb lists only in-frame clones, some missing. The sample lists tens of thousands of clones; less than 75% were seen once. Described treatment: randomized to nivolumab then ipilimumab (arm A) or the reverse (arm B). This record comes from a study of sequential checkpoint blockade in melanoma. This CDR3 contains 16 residues. Material: CD8+ T cells sorted from blood (inferred from file names), obtained from a patient given nivolumab and ipilimumab in sequence. J is TRBJ1-5 and V is TRBV21-1; the D call TRBD1 from the table was never checked on the DNA. TRBV21-1 is annotated as a pseudogene. This clonotype was obtained from a human donor with melanoma. The CDR3 DNA reads as TGTGCCAGCAGTAGTCCCGGGACAGGGAGGTTCCAGCCCCAGCATTTT. Protein sequence: CASSSPGTGRFQPQHF.